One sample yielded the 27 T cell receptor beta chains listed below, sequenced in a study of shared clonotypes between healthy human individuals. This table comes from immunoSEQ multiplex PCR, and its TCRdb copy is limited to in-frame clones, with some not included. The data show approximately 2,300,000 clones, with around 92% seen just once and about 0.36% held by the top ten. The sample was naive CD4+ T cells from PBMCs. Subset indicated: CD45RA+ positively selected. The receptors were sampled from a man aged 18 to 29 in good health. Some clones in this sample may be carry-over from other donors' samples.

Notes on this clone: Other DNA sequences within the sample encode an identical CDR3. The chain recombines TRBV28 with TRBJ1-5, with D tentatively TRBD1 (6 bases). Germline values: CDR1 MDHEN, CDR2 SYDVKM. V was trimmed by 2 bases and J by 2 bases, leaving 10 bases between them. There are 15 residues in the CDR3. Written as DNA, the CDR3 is TGTGCCAGCAGTTTAGGGGGCCTGGGCAATCAGCCCCAGCATTTT. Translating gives CASSLGGLGNQPQHF.

CDR3 bases: TGTGCCAGCAGTGACGGAAGGTCCTATGGCTACACCTTC. Its translation: CASSDGRSYGYTF. The gene calls are TRBV25-1 and TRBJ1-2; no clear D. The germline CDR1 and CDR2 sequences are MGHDK and SYGVNS. The V end lost 3 bases, the J end lost 4 bases, and 9 bases lay between the germline ends. The CDR3 has 13 amino acids.

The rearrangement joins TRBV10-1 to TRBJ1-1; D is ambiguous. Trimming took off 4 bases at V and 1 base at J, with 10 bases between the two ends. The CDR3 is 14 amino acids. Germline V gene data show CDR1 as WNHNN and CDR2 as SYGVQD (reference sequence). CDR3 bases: TGCGCCAGCAGTGTTGCGAGGGAGAACACTGAAGCTTTCTTT. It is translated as CASSVARENTEAFF.

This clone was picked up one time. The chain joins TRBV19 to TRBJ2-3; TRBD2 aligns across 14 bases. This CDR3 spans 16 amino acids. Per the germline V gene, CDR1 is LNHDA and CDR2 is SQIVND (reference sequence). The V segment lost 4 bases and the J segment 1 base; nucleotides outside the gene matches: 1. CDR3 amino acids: CASSRGLAGGTDTQYF. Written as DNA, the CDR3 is TGTGCCAGTAGTAGGGGACTAGCGGGGGGCACAGATACGCAGTATTTT.

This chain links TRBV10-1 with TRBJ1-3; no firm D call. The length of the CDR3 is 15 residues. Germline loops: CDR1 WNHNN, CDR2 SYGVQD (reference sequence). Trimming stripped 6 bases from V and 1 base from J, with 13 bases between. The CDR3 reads CASSRVLSSGNTIYF. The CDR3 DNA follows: TGCGCCAGCAGCCGGGTCCTCTCATCTGGAAACACCATATATTTT.

In DNA, the CDR3 is TGTGCCAGCAGGAAGTCCAGGGGGGACTACGAGCAGTACTTC. Residues: CASRKSRGDYEQYF. The rearrangement links TRBV6-6 to TRBJ2-7; maybe TRBD1 (7 bases). Trimming removed 6 bases at V and 3 bases at J, with 15 bases between. CDR3 length: 14 residues. Germline V CDR1 and CDR2: MNHNY, SVGAGI (reference sequence).

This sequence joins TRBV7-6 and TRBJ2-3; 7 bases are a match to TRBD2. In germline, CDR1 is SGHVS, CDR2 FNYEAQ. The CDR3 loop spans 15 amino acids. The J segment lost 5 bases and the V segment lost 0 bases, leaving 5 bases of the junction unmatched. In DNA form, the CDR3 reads TGTGCCAGCAGCTTAGCGGGGGGGACGGGAGATACGCAGTATTTT. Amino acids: CASSLAGGTGDTQYF. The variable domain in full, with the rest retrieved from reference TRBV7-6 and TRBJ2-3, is GAGVSQSPRYKVTKRGQDVALRCDPISGHVSLYWYRQALGQGPEFLTYFNYEAQQDKSGLPNDRFSAERPEGSISTLTIQRTEQRDSAMYRCASSLAGGTGDTQYFGPGTRLTVL.

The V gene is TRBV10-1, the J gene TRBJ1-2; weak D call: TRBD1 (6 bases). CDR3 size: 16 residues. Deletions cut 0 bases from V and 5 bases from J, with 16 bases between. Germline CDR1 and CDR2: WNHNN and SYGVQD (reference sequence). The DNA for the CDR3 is TGCGCCAGCAGTGAGTCGGAGGCAGTTAGGGGGTATGGCTACACCTTC. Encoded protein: CASSESEAVRGYGYTF.

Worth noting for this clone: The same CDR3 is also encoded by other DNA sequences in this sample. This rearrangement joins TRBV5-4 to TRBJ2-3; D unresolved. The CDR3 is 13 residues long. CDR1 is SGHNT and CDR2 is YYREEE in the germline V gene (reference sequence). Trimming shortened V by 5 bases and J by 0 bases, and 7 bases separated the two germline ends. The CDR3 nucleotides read TGTGCCAGCAGTCAGACTAGCACAGATACGCAGTATTTT. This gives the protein CASSQTSTDTQYF.

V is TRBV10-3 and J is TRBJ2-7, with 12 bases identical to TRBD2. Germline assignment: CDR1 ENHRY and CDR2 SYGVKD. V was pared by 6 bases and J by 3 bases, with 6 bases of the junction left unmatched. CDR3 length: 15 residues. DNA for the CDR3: TGTGCCATCAGCCTTGGACTAGCGGGGAGCTACGAGCAGTACTTC. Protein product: CAISLGLAGSYEQYF.

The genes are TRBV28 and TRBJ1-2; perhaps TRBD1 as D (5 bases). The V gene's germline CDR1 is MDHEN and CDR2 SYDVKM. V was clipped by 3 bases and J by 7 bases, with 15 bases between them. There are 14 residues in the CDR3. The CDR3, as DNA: TGTGCCAGCAGTTTGTCCGGGCAGGGCCCTGGCTACACCTTC. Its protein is CASSLSGQGPGYTF.

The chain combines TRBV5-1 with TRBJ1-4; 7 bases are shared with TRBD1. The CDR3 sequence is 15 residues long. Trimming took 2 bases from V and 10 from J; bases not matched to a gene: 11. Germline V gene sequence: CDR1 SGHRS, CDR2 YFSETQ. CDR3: CASSFIGQGDGKLFF. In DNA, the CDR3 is TGCGCCAGCAGCTTTATAGGTCAGGGGGACGGAAAACTGTTTTTT.

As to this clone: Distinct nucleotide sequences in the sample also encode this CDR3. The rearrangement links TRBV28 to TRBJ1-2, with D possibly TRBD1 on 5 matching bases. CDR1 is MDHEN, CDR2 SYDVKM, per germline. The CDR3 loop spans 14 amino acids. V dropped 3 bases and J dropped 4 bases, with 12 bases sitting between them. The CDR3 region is CASSLGGGGYGYTF. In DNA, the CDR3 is TGTGCCAGCAGTTTGGGCGGGGGAGGCTATGGCTACACCTTC.

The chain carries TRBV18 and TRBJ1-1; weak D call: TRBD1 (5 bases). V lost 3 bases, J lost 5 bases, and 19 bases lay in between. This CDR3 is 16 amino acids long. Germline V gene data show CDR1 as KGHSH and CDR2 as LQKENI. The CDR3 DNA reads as TGTGCCAGCTCACCGGGGCCAGGGTGGGGGGTGACTGAAGCTTTCTTT. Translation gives CASSPGPGWGVTEAFF.

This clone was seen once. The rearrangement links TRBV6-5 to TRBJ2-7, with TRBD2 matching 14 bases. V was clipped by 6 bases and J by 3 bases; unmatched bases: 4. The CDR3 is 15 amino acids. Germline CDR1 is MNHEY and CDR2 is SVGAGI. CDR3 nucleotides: TGTGCCAGCAGCCCCGGACTAGCGGGAGGCTACGAGCAGTACTTC. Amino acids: CASSPGLAGGYEQYF.

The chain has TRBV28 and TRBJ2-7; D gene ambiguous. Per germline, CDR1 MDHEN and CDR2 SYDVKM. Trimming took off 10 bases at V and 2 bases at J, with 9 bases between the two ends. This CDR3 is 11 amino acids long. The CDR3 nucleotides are TGTGCCACTGAACAGCCCTACGAGCAGTACTTC. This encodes CATEQPYEQYF.

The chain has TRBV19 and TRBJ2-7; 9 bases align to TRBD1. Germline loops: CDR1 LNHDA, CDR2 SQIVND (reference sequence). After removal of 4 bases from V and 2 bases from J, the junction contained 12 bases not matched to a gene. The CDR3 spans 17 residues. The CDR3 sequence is CASSTGTGKTSTYEQYF. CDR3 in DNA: TGTGCCAGTAGTACGGGGACAGGGAAAACGAGTACCTACGAGCAGTACTTC. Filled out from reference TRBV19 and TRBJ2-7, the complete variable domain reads DGGITQSPKYLFRKEGQNVTLSCEQNLNHDAMYWYRQDPGQGLRLIYYSQIVNDFQKGDIAEGYSVSREKKESFPLTVTSAQKNPTAFYLCASSTGTGKTSTYEQYFGPGTRLTVT.

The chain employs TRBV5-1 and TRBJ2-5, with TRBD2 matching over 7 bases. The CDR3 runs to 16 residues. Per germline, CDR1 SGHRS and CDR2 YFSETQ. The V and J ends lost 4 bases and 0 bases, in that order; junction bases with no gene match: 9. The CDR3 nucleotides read TGCGCCAGCAGCCCGGATAGCGGGTCCTACCAAGAGACCCAGTACTTC. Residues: CASSPDSGSYQETQYF.

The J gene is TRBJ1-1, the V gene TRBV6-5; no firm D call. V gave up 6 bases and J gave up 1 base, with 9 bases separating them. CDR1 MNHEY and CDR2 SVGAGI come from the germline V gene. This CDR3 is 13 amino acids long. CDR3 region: CASRGRQNTEAFF. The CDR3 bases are TGTGCCAGCAGAGGACGGCAGAACACTGAAGCTTTCTTT.

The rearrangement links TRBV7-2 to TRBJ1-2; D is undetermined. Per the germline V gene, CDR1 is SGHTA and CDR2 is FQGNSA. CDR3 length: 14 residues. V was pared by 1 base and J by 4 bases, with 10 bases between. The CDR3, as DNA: TGTGCCAGCAGCTTAGTAGTGGCAAGCTATGGCTACACCTTC. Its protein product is CASSLVVASYGYTF.

The CDR3 here is CASSLAVAGGGQLFF. CDR3 nucleotides: TGTGCCAGCAGCTTAGCGGTGGCAGGGGGAGGGCAACTGTTTTTT. The rearrangement links TRBV7-8 to TRBJ1-4; TRBD1 agrees at 7 bases. The CDR3 is made up of 15 amino acids. J lost 12 bases, V lost 0 bases, and 10 bases had no gene match. Looked up from germline, CDR1 is SGHVS and CDR2 is FQNEAQ.

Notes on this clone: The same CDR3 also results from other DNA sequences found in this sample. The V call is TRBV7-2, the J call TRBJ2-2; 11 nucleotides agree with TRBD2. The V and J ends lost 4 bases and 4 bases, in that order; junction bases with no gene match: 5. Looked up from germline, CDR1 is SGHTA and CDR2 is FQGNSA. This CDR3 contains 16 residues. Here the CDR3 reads CASSSIAGGGTGELFF. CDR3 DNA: TGTGCCAGCAGCTCCATAGCGGGAGGGGGCACCGGGGAGCTGTTTTTT.

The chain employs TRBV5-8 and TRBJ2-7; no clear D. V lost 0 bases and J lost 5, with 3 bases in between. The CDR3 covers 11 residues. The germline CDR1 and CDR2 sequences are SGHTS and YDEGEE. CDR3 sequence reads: CASSLGHEQYF. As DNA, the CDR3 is TGTGCCAGCAGCTTGGGGCACGAGCAGTACTTC.

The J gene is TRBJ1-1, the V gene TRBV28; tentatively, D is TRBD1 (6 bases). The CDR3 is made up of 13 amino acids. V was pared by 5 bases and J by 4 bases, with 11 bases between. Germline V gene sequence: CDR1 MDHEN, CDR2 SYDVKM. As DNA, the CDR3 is TGTGCCAGCAGTGCGGCGGGGGCCACTGAAGCTTTCTTT. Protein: CASSAAGATEAFF.

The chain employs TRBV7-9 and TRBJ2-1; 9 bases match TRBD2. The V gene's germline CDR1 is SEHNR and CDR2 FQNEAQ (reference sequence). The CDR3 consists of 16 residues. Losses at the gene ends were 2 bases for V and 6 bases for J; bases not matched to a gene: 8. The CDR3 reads CASSLRGGALGNEQFF. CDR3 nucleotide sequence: TGTGCCAGCAGCTTACGCGGGGGGGCTTTAGGCAATGAGCAGTTCTTC. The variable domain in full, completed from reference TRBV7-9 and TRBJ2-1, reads DTGVSQNPRHKITKRGQNVTFRCDPISEHNRLYWYRQTLGQGPEFLTYFQNEAQLEKSRLLSDRFSAERPKGSFSTLEIQRTEQGDSAMYLCASSLRGGALGNEQFFGPGTRLTVL.

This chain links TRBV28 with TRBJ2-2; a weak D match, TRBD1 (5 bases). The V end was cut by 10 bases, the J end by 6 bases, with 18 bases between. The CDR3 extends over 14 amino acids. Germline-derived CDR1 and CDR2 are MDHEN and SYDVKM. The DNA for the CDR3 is TGTGCCACCCGTACCCGTCAGGGTTCCGGGGAGCTGTTTTTT. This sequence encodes CATRTRQGSGELFF.

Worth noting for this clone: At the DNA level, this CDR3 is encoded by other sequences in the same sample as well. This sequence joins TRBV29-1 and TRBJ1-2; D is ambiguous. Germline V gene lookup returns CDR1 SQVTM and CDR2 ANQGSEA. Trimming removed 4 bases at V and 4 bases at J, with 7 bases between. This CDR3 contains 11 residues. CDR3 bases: TGCAGCGTTGGGCAGTCCTATGGCTACACCTTC. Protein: CSVGQSYGYTF.